The sequence of this TCR beta chain was determined in a study of shared clonotypes between healthy human individuals. Whole-study results and caveats: Against clonotypes common to all four donors, non-shared ones had lower generation probabilities.

For this clone: What it binds is not known.

Produced via immunoSEQ multiplex PCR; TCRdb's table is partial and in-frame only. Of some 1.4 million clones detected, around 97% appear once; the ten largest clones hold roughly 1.2%. There are 12 residues in the CDR3. Germline V gene sequence: CDR1 SGHDT, CDR2 YYEEEE. The trim removed 4 bases at V and 7 bases at J, leaving 3 bases unmatched. The TCR originated in a man in his thirties or forties in good health. J is TRBJ1-1 and V is TRBV5-6; 8 nucleotides agree with TRBD1. Input material: naive CD4+ T cells sorted from blood. The subset was: CD45RA+ positively selected. CDR3 residues: CASSRGTGEAFF. CDR3 DNA sequence: TGTGCCAGCAGCAGGGGGACAGGTGAAGCTTTCTTT. The variable domain in full, completed from reference TRBV5-6 and TRBJ1-1, reads DAGVTQSPTHLIKTRGQQVTLRCSPKSGHDTVSWYQQALGQGPQFIFQYYEEEERQRGNFPDRFSGHQFPNYSSELNVNALLLGDSALYLCASSRGTGEAFFGQGTRLTVV.